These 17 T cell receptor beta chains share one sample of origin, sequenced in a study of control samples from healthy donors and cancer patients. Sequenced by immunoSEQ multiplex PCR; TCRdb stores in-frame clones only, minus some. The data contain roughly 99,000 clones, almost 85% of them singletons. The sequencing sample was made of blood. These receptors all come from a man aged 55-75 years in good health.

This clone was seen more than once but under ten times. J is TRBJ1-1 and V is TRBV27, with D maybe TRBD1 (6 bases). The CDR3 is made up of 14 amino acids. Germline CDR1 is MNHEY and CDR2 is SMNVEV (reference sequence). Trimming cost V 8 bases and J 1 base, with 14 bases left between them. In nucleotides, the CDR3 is TGTGCCAGCTCGCGTTGGGGGGCGAACACTGAAGCTTTCTTT. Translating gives CASSRWGANTEAFF.

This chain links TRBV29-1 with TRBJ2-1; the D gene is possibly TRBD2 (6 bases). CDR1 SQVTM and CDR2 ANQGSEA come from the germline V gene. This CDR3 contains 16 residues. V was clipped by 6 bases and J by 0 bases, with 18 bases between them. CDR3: CSVEGGGKGSYNEQFF. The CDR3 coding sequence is TGCAGCGTGGAGGGTGGCGGGAAAGGCTCCTACAATGAGCAGTTCTTC.

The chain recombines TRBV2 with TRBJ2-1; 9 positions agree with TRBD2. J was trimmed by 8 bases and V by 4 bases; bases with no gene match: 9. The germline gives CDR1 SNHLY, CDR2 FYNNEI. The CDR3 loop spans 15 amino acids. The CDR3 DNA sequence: TGTGCCAGCAGTGCCATGCGGGGGGGCCGGGATGAGCAGTTCTTC. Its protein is CASSAMRGGRDEQFF. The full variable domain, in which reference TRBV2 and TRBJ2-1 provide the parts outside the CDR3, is EPEVTQTPSHQVTQMGQEVILRCVPISNHLYFYWYRQILGQKVEFLVSFYNNEISEKSEIFDDQFSVERPDGSNFTLKIRSTKLEDSAMYFCASSAMRGGRDEQFFGPGTRLTVL.

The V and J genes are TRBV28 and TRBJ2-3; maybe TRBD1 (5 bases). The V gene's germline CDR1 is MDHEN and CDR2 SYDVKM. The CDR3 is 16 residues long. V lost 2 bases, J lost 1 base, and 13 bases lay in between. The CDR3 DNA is TGTGCCAGCAGTTTAGTAGGGGCGGTGGGCACAGATACGCAGTATTTT. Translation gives CASSLVGAVGTDTQYF.

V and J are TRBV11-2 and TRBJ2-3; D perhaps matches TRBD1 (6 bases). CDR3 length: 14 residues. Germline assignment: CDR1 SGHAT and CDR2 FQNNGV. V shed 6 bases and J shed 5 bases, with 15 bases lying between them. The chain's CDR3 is CASSFGQTGDTQYF. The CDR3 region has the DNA TGTGCCAGCAGTTTTGGACAGACCGGAGATACGCAGTATTTT.

Here the CDR3 DNA reads TGTGCCAGCATTAACAGGGTTCAGAATTCACCCCTCCACTTT. Residues: CASINRVQNSPLHF. The chain employs TRBV7-2 and TRBJ1-6; a weak D match, TRBD1 (6 bases). V lost 7 bases and J lost 7, with 14 bases in between. CDR3 length: 14 residues. From germline, CDR1 is SGHTA and CDR2 FQGNSA.

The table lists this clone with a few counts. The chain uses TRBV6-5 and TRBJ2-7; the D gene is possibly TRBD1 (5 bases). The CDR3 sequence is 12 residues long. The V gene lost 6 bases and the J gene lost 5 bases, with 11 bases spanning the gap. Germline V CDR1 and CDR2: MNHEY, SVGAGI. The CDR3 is CASSRVRDEQYF. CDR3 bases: TGTGCCAGCAGCAGGGTCCGGGACGAGCAGTACTTC.

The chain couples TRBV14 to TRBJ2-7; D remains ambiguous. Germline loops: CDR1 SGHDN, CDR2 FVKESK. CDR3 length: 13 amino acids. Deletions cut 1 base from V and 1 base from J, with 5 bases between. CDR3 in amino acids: CASSQVRSYEQYF. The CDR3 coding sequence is TGTGCCAGCAGCCAAGTAAGATCCTACGAGCAGTACTTC.

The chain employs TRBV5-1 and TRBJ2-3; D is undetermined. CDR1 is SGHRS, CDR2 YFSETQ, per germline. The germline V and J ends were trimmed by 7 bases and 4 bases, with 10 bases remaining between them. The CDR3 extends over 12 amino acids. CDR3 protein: CASGLVADTQYF. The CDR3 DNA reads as TGCGCCAGCGGGCTAGTAGCAGATACGCAGTATTTT.

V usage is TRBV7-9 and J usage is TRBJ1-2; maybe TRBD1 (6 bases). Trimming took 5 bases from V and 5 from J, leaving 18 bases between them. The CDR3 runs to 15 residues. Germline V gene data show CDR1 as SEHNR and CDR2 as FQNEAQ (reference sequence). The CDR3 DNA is TGTGCCAGCAGCAGCTACCAGGGGCCCCTTTATGGCTACACCTTC. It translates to CASSSYQGPLYGYTF. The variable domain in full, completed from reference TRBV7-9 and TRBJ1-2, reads DTGVSQNPRHKITKRGQNVTFRCDPISEHNRLYWYRQTLGQGPEFLTYFQNEAQLEKSRLLSDRFSAERPKGSFSTLEIQRTEQGDSAMYLCASSSYQGPLYGYTFGSGTRLTVV.

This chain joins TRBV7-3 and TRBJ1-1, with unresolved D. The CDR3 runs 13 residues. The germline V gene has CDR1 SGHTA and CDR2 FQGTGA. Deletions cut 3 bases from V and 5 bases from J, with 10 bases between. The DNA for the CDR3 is TGTGCCAGCAGCTTCGGCCCCATAACTGAAGCTTTCTTT. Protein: CASSFGPITEAFF. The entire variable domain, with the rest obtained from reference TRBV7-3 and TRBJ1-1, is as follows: GAGVSQTPSNKVTEKGKYVELRCDPISGHTALYWYRQSLGQGPEFLIYFQGTGAADDSGLPNDRFFAVRPEGSVSTLKIQRTERGDSAVYLCASSFGPITEAFFGQGTRLTVV.

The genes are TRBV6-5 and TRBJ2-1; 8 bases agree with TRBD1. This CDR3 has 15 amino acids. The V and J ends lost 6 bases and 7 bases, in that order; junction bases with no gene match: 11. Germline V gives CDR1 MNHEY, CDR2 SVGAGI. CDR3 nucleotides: TGTGCCAGCAGGGACCGGCAGGGGGCGCAAAATGAGCAGTTCTTC. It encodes CASRDRQGAQNEQFF.

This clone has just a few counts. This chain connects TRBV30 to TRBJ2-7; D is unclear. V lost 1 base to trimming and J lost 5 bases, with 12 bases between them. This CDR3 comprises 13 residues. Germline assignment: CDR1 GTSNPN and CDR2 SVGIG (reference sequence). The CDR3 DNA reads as TGTGCCTGGAGTGAGATTCCCCGAGACGAGCAGTACTTC. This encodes CAWSEIPRDEQYF.

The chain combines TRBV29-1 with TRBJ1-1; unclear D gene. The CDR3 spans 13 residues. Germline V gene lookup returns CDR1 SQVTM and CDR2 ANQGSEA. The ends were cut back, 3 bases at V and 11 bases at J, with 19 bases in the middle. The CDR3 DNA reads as TGCAGCGTTGATGAGCCCTATCTATTTGGGGCTTTCTTT. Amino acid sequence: CSVDEPYLFGAFF.

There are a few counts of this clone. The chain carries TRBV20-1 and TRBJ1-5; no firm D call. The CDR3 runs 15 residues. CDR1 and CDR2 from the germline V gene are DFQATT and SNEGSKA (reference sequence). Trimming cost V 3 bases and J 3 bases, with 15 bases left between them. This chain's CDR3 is CSASPALWDNQPQHF. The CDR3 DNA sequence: TGCAGTGCTAGTCCGGCGCTATGGGACAATCAGCCCCAGCATTTT.

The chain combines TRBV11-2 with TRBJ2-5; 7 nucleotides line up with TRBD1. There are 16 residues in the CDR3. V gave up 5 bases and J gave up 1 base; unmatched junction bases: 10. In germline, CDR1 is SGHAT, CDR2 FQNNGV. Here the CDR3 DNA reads TGTGCCAGCAGCCCGTGGGACAGAGACTTCCAAGAGACCCAGTACTTC. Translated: CASSPWDRDFQETQYF.

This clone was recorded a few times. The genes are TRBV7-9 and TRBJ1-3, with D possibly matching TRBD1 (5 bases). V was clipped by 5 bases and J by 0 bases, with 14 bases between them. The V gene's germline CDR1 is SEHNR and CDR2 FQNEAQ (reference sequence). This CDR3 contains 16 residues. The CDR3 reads CASSRTTEFSGNTIYF. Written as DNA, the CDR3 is TGTGCCAGCAGCCGAACGACAGAGTTCTCTGGAAACACCATATATTTT.